The 15 T cell receptor beta chains presented below share a single source sample, sequenced in a study of blood T cells in healthy people across ages. With a J-beta primer mix and a sample-barcoded 5' primer, a second PCR ran about 6 to 11 cycles. TCRdb re-derived calls from the 5' RACE reads in MiXCR, one entry per CDR3 protein. The sample contains about 1.5 million distinct CDR3 sequences, 35% to 45% of which appear only once. The sample comprised blood. These receptors all come from a woman aged 18 to 35 in good health.

The chain is built from TRBV7-9 and TRBJ1-2; a weak D match, TRBD1 (5 bases). The CDR3 has 13 amino acids. Germline V gene sequence: CDR1 SEHNR, CDR2 FQNEAQ (reference sequence). The ends were cut back, 3 bases at V and 7 bases at J, with 12 bases in the middle. The DNA of the CDR3 is TGTGCCAGCAGCTTTCAGGGACTCTCTGGCTACACCTTC. The encoded protein is CASSFQGLSGYTF.

The DNA of the CDR3 is TGCAGTGCTAGAGATGTCGCGGGCTCCTACAATGAGCAGTTCTTC. Encoded protein: CSARDVAGSYNEQFF. The rearrangement uses TRBV20-1 and TRBJ2-1; possible D gene TRBD2, 5 bases. CDR1 and CDR2 from the germline V gene are DFQATT and SNEGSKA (reference sequence). V gave up 0 bases and J gave up 0 bases, with 9 bases separating them. This CDR3 spans 15 amino acids.

The chain joins TRBV12-3 or TRBV12-4 to TRBJ2-1, with D unclear. Between the trimmed V and J ends, which lost 3 bases and 10 bases, there was a span of 7 bases. There are 11 residues in the CDR3. The chain's CDR3 is CASSLLQEQFF. DNA for the CDR3: TGTGCCAGCAGTTTGCTCCAAGAGCAGTTCTTC.

The rearrangement links TRBV6-5 to TRBJ2-5; no definite D call. The CDR3 is 11 amino acids. V was cut by 6 bases and J by 6 bases, with 8 bases left in between. Germline V CDR1 and CDR2: MNHEY, SVGAGI. In DNA form, the CDR3 reads TGTGCCAGCAGCGACGGAAAGACCCAGTACTTC. Protein product: CASSDGKTQYF.

The rearrangement links TRBV7-9 to TRBJ2-1, with 8 bases that match TRBD2. After removal of 3 bases from V and 5 bases from J, the junction contained 3 bases not matched to a gene. Germline V gene lookup returns CDR1 SEHNR and CDR2 FQNEAQ (reference sequence). This CDR3 spans 14 amino acids. CDR3 sequence (DNA): TGTGCCAGCAGCTTTAGCGGGACTAACAATGAGCAGTTCTTC. Encoded protein: CASSFSGTNNEQFF.

This chain links TRBV7-9 with TRBJ1-2; TRBD1 might be the D (5 bases). Germline lookup yields CDR1 SEHNR and CDR2 FQNEAQ (reference sequence). V dropped 1 base and J dropped 4 bases, with 19 bases sitting between them. The CDR3 runs to 17 residues. CDR3 DNA: TGTGCCAGCAGCTTAGTGGGGGGGGTCAAGCTATTCTATGGCTACACCTTC. This codes for CASSLVGGVKLFYGYTF.

The J gene is TRBJ2-1, the V gene TRBV13; 11 bases align to TRBD2. V shed 4 bases and J 7 bases; nucleotides not matched to a gene: 6. The CDR3 is 15 amino acids. The germline CDR1 and CDR2 sequences are PRHDT and FYEKMQ (reference sequence). This CDR3 is CASSYSGGGWNEQFF. Written as DNA, the CDR3 is TGTGCCAGCAGCTATAGCGGGGGGGGCTGGAATGAGCAGTTCTTC.

CDR3 loop: CASSQSPRGGETQYF. Here the CDR3 DNA reads TGTGCCAGCAGCCAGAGCCCGCGGGGTGGAGAGACCCAGTACTTC. The chain carries TRBV11-2 and TRBJ2-5, with D tentatively TRBD2 (6 bases). This CDR3 is 15 amino acids long. Germline CDR1 and CDR2: SGHAT and FQNNGV. V lost 5 bases and J 4 bases, leaving 17 bases between the germline ends.

This sequence joins TRBV3-1 and TRBJ2-5; TRBD2 matches 8 bases. Germline loops: CDR1 LGHDT, CDR2 YNNKEL (reference sequence). Trimming cost V 2 bases and J 5 bases; bases outside gene matches: 22. This CDR3 has 20 amino acids. The CDR3 spells CASSQRGAVRGDYVQETQYF. Here the CDR3 DNA reads TGTGCCAGCAGCCAACGGGGAGCAGTGCGGGGGGATTACGTGCAGGAGACCCAGTACTTC.

This clonotype was found a few times. The CDR3 is CATSREKPRESFYEQYF. Here the CDR3 DNA reads TGTGCCACCAGCAGAGAGAAGCCGCGGGAGAGCTTCTACGAGCAGTACTTC. The chain recombines TRBV15 with TRBJ2-7, with 7 positions matching TRBD2. Germline loops: CDR1 LNHNV, CDR2 YYDKDF (reference sequence). With V trimmed by 0 bases and J by 3 bases, 11 bases remained unmatched. The CDR3 covers 17 residues.

This clonotype has more than one count but fewer than ten. CDR3 sequence: CASFVGVGGYTF. CDR3 nucleotide sequence: TGTGCCAGCTTCGTAGGGGTTGGCGGCTACACCTTC. The chain couples TRBV12-3 or TRBV12-4 to TRBJ1-2, with a tentative D call TRBD1 (5 bases). Trimming shortened V by 8 bases and J by 8 bases, and 15 bases separated the two germline ends. This CDR3 has 12 amino acids.

V and J are TRBV20-1 and TRBJ2-1; TRBD2 agrees at 16 bases. This CDR3 is 17 amino acids long. From germline, CDR1 is DFQATT and CDR2 SNEGSKA (reference sequence). Losses at the gene ends were 3 bases for V and 3 bases for J; bases not matched to a gene: 5. Here the CDR3 reads CSARVGTSGGVYNEQFF. In DNA, the CDR3 is TGCAGTGCTAGGGTAGGGACTAGCGGGGGGGTCTACAATGAGCAGTTCTTC.

The V gene is TRBV28, the J gene TRBJ2-1; D not resolved. The CDR3 extends over 13 amino acids. Germline loops: CDR1 MDHEN, CDR2 SYDVKM. V dropped 9 bases and J dropped 8 bases, with 17 bases sitting between them. The CDR3 nucleotides read TGTGCCAGTAACGGTGTGTACACCGATGAGCAGTTCTTC. It translates to CASNGVYTDEQFF.

A few counts support this clonotype. This CDR3 reads CASSQPGLVPHEQFF. The CDR3 DNA reads as TGTGCCAGCAGCCAACCTGGACTAGTGCCCCATGAGCAGTTCTTC. This chain joins TRBV3-1 and TRBJ2-1; 7 nucleotides match TRBD2. After removal of 2 bases from V and 8 bases from J, the junction contained 9 bases not matched to a gene. This CDR3 region has 15 residues. In germline, CDR1 is LGHDT, CDR2 YNNKEL (reference sequence).

This clonotype was picked up many times. The chain is built from TRBV20-1 and TRBJ2-7; D is undetermined. The V gene lost 5 bases and the J gene lost 4 bases, with 12 bases spanning the gap. The CDR3 totals 12 residues. Per germline, CDR1 DFQATT and CDR2 SNEGSKA (reference sequence). The chain's CDR3 is CSARLVGYEQYF. The CDR3 nucleotides are TGCAGTGCTCGTTTAGTTGGTTACGAGCAGTACTTC.